Below are 28 T cell receptor beta chains sequenced from a single sample in a study of cytomegalovirus exposure and HLA in healthy donors. The study ran its PCR with 60 Vbeta and 13 Jbeta primers. Some clones are missing from TCRdb's copy, which holds only in-frame ones; the method was immunoSEQ multiplex PCR. The sample has about 110,000 clones; 69% are singletons. The sequenced sample consisted of PBMCs. These receptors all stem from a woman aged 70-85 years in good health and CMV-seropositive.

The rearrangement joins TRBV7-6 to TRBJ2-2, with TRBD1 matching over 8 bases. Germline V lookup: CDR1 SGHVS, CDR2 FNYEAQ. V dropped 2 bases and J dropped 4; count of bases not matched to a gene: 6. This CDR3 is 16 amino acids long. The CDR3 DNA is TGTGCCAGCAGCTTATTCCAGGGGGCGAGCACCGGGGAGCTGTTTTTT. Encoded protein: CASSLFQGASTGELFF.

V is TRBV7-2 and J is TRBJ1-1; weak D call: TRBD1 (6 bases). CDR1 and CDR2 (germline): SGHTA, FQGNSA. The CDR3 has 15 amino acids. The V end lost 6 bases, the J end lost 0 bases, and 14 bases lay between the germline ends. This CDR3 is CASSGGGGMNTEAFF. As DNA, the CDR3 is TGTGCCAGCAGTGGGGGGGGCGGTATGAACACTGAAGCTTTCTTT.

The chain recombines TRBV6-6 with TRBJ2-7, with D perhaps matching TRBD2 (5 bases). The V gene lost 6 bases and the J gene lost 11 bases, with 14 bases spanning the gap. CDR3 length: 11 residues. In germline, CDR1 is MNHNY, CDR2 SVGAGI (reference sequence). CDR3 sequence (DNA): TGTGCCAGCAGCCCGGGGATCCAGGAGTACTTC. Translated, it gives CASSPGIQEYF.

The J gene is TRBJ1-3, the V gene TRBV30, with 11 bases matching TRBD1. Germline-derived CDR1 and CDR2 are GTSNPN and SVGIG (reference sequence). With V trimmed by 4 bases and J by 0 bases, 2 bases remained unmatched. The CDR3 length is 15 residues. The CDR3 sequence: CAWTGQGGSGNTIYF. The CDR3 DNA is TGTGCCTGGACGGGACAGGGGGGCTCTGGAAACACCATATATTTT.

This clone has at least ten counts. The gene calls are TRBV5-1 and TRBJ1-1; 9 bases line up with TRBD1. CDR3 length equals 15 residues. V dropped 1 base and J dropped 2; count of bases not matched to a gene: 3. The germline V gene has CDR1 SGHRS and CDR2 YFSETQ. The CDR3 loop is CASSLRTGVNTEAFF. The CDR3 nucleotides are TGCGCCAGCAGCTTGAGGACAGGGGTTAACACTGAAGCTTTCTTT.

This clone was picked up a small number of times. The chain uses TRBV5-6 and TRBJ1-2; the D gene is possibly TRBD1 (5 bases). The CDR3 sequence is 17 residues long. Looked up from germline, CDR1 is SGHDT and CDR2 is YYEEEE. Trimming removed 3 bases from V and 4 bases from J, with 22 bases in between. CDR3 region: CASSSPGQAGIGYGYTF. The CDR3 DNA is TGTGCCAGCAGCTCCCCGGGGCAGGCGGGGATAGGCTATGGCTACACCTTC.

The table lists this clone with a few counts. The rearrangement links TRBV28 to TRBJ2-7; perhaps TRBD2 as D (6 bases). CDR1 MDHEN and CDR2 SYDVKM come from the germline V gene. This CDR3 contains 14 residues. V lost 5 bases and J lost 0, with 11 bases in between. The CDR3 region is CASSLGRLSYEQYF. Here the CDR3 DNA reads TGTGCCAGCAGTCTCGGGAGACTCTCCTACGAGCAGTACTTC.

The chain uses TRBV28 and TRBJ1-5; TRBD1 agrees at 7 bases. The germline gives CDR1 MDHEN, CDR2 SYDVKM. The CDR3 runs to 14 residues. J was trimmed by 3 bases and V by 6 bases; bases with no gene match: 5. As DNA, the CDR3 is TGTGCCAGCAGAAGTGGACAGGCCAATCAGCCCCAGCATTTT. It is translated as CASRSGQANQPQHF.

As DNA, the CDR3 is TGCAGCGTCGGACAGGGGATTGAGCAGTTCTTC. Translated, it gives CSVGQGIEQFF. V is TRBV29-1 and J is TRBJ2-1; 9 bases agree with TRBD1. The CDR3 contains 11 residues. Trimming removed 6 bases from V and 9 bases from J; junction bases left unmatched: 3. The germline gives CDR1 SQVTM, CDR2 ANQGSEA.

Only one count was recorded for this clone. The chain joins TRBV6-6 to TRBJ2-7, with 9 bases fitting TRBD1. This CDR3 is built from 14 residues. Germline CDR1 and CDR2: MNHNY and SVGAGI (reference sequence). The junction had 6 bases not matched to a gene; V was cut back by 6 bases and J by 3 bases. The CDR3 loop is CASSRPGQGYEQYF. CDR3 nucleotide sequence: TGTGCCAGCAGCAGGCCGGGACAGGGCTACGAGCAGTACTTC.

The V gene is TRBV19, the J gene TRBJ1-4, with no clear D. The CDR3 totals 15 residues. Germline V gives CDR1 LNHDA, CDR2 SQIVND (reference sequence). The V gene lost 10 bases and the J gene lost 0 bases, with 15 bases spanning the gap. The chain's CDR3 is CATSLGGPTNEKLFF. The CDR3, as DNA: TGTGCCACCTCGCTCGGAGGGCCAACTAATGAAAAACTGTTTTTT. Based on the CDR3 plus reference TRBV19 and TRBJ1-4, the full variable domain is DGGITQSPKYLFRKEGQNVTLSCEQNLNHDAMYWYRQDPGQGLRLIYYSQIVNDFQKGDIAEGYSVSREKKESFPLTVTSAQKNPTAFYLCATSLGGPTNEKLFFGSGTQLSVL.

This clone was seen a single time. The rearrangement links TRBV27 to TRBJ2-2, with D possibly TRBD2 on 6 matching bases. CDR3 length: 16 amino acids. V lost 3 bases and J lost 4, with 15 bases in between. Germline CDR1 reads MNHEY; CDR2 reads SMNVEV (reference sequence). CDR3 loop: CASSFSTGVGTGELFF. In DNA form, the CDR3 reads TGTGCCAGCAGTTTTAGCACGGGGGTCGGCACCGGGGAGCTGTTTTTT.

The sample holds a few counts of this clone. The chain uses TRBV6-5 and TRBJ1-5; D ambiguous. Germline CDR1 reads MNHEY; CDR2 reads SVGAGI. The CDR3 is 14 residues long. Trimming removed 4 bases at V and 0 bases at J, with 7 bases between. The CDR3 DNA reads TGTGCCAGCAGTTCAGGCTATAGCAATCAGCCCCAGCATTTT. Amino acids: CASSSGYSNQPQHF.

This clone was detected once. Germline is not matched at one junction end, which may reflect a read error. This sequence joins TRBV7-2 and TRBJ2-7, with 7 bases aligning to TRBD1. This CDR3 spans 14 amino acids. Germline V gives CDR1 SGHTA, CDR2 FQGNSA. The CDR3 DNA reads as TGTGCCAGCAGTTTAGGACAGGTCGGCTACGAGCAGTACTTC. Residues: CASSLGQVGYEQYF.

The chain is built from TRBV18 and TRBJ2-2, with 14 bases that match TRBD2. V trimming: 4 bases; J trimming: 2 bases; junction bases outside the gene matches: 3. The V gene's germline CDR1 is KGHSH and CDR2 LQKENI. The CDR3 totals 17 residues. CDR3 protein: CASSRGLAGANTGELFF. The CDR3 DNA reads as TGTGCCAGCTCACGGGGACTAGCGGGGGCCAACACCGGGGAGCTGTTTTTT.

J is TRBJ1-1 and V is TRBV19; no reliable D call. Germline CDR1 is LNHDA and CDR2 is SQIVND (reference sequence). V was cut by 1 base and J by 9 bases, with 6 bases left in between. CDR3 length equals 11 residues. CDR3: CASSIAGKAFF. The DNA of the CDR3 is TGTGCCAGTAGTATAGCGGGAAAAGCTTTCTTT.

This clone was recorded a few times. The V call is TRBV2, the J call TRBJ1-2, with a possible D match to TRBD1 (6 bases). This CDR3 is built from 14 residues. Trimming took off 8 bases at V and 7 bases at J, with 20 bases between the two ends. The germline V gene has CDR1 SNHLY and CDR2 FYNNEI. The CDR3 sequence: CASSRDTGIGGYTF. The CDR3 nucleotides read TGTGCCAGCTCTAGGGACACGGGGATCGGTGGCTACACCTTC.

The chain employs TRBV5-6 and TRBJ2-1; 8 nucleotides match TRBD2. The germline V gene has CDR1 SGHDT and CDR2 YYEEEE. The CDR3 totals 15 residues. The junction had 9 bases not matched to a gene; V was cut back by 5 bases and J by 5 bases. CDR3 amino acids: CASSAGLAFNNEQFF. DNA for the CDR3: TGTGCCAGCAGTGCCGGACTAGCCTTTAACAATGAGCAGTTCTTC.

This chain links TRBV7-8 with TRBJ2-7, with a tentative D call TRBD1 (7 bases). The CDR3 consists of 17 residues. The V gene's germline CDR1 is SGHVS and CDR2 FQNEAQ. V was shortened by 6 bases and J by 1 base, with 22 bases between the two germline ends. This CDR3 reads CASRRGADRVGSYEQYF. In DNA form, the CDR3 reads TGTGCCAGCAGGCGGGGAGCAGACAGGGTCGGGTCCTACGAGCAGTACTTC. The full variable domain, with the rest looked up from reference TRBV7-8 and TRBJ2-7, is GAGVSQSPRYKVAKRGQDVALRCDPISGHVSLFWYQQALGQGPEFLTYFQNEAQLDKSGLPSDRFFAERPEGSVSTLKIQRTQQEDSAVYLCASRRGADRVGSYEQYFGPGTRLTVT.

This clone turned up a few times. The J gene is TRBJ2-5, the V gene TRBV4-2; 10 positions match TRBD2. The V and J ends lost 4 bases and 2 bases, in that order; junction bases with no gene match: 7. Per the germline V gene, CDR1 is LGHNA and CDR2 is YNFKEQ. The CDR3 has 16 amino acids. For the CDR3, the DNA is TGTGCCAGCAGCCCGCCGGGACTAGCGCAACAAGAGACCCAGTACTTC. Translated, it gives CASSPPGLAQQETQYF.

The chain uses TRBV14 and TRBJ1-6; D gene uncertain. The V and J ends lost 2 bases and 9 bases respectively, with 17 bases between them. The CDR3 has 16 residues. Germline CDR1 reads SGHDN; CDR2 reads FVKESK. CDR3 in DNA: TGTGCCAGCAGCCAAACAAGAGGCCTTTACGGTTCACCCCTCCACTTT. This sequence encodes CASSQTRGLYGSPLHF. Using reference TRBV14 and TRBJ1-6 for the parts outside the CDR3, the full variable domain is EAGVTQFPSHSVIEKGQTVTLRCDPISGHDNLYWYRRVMGKEIKFLLHFVKESKQDESGMPNNRFLAERTGGTYSTLKVQPAELEDSGVYFCASSQTRGLYGSPLHFGNGTRLTVT.

This clone occurred a few times. The chain is built from TRBV4-2 and TRBJ1-5; D is undetermined. The germline CDR1 and CDR2 sequences are LGHNA and YNFKEQ. CDR3 size: 16 residues. Trimming took off 0 bases at V and 5 bases at J, with 14 bases between the two ends. CDR3 sequence: CASSQDSVSGYQPQHF. DNA of the CDR3: TGTGCCAGCAGCCAAGATTCGGTTTCAGGATATCAGCCCCAGCATTTT.

V is TRBV5-4 and J is TRBJ1-5, with D possibly being TRBD1 (5 bases). Trimming stripped 0 bases from V and 4 bases from J, with 11 bases between. The CDR3 is made up of 15 amino acids. The germline gives CDR1 SGHNT, CDR2 YYREEE (reference sequence). CDR3 loop: CASSLGGEGNQPQHF. The CDR3, as DNA: TGTGCCAGCAGCTTGGGCGGGGAGGGGAATCAGCCCCAGCATTTT.

This chain joins TRBV4-2 and TRBJ2-7; 8 positions match TRBD1. V lost 1 base, J lost 3 bases, and 2 bases stayed unmatched. The germline gives CDR1 LGHNA, CDR2 YNFKEQ. The CDR3 contains 14 residues. The CDR3 loop is CASSQGTGNYEQYF. CDR3 in DNA: TGTGCCAGCAGCCAAGGGACAGGGAACTACGAGCAGTACTTC.

This chain uses TRBV18 with TRBJ1-1; unclear D gene. This CDR3 is 16 amino acids long. V was trimmed by 3 bases and J by 3 bases, leaving 17 bases between them. Germline values: CDR1 KGHSH, CDR2 LQKENI. CDR3 bases: TGTGCCAGCTCACCCCTAAGGTTCGGGAGGGACACTGAAGCTTTCTTT. The encoded protein is CASSPLRFGRDTEAFF.

The chain joins TRBV19 to TRBJ1-5, with D tentatively TRBD1 (5 bases). Trimming stripped 0 bases from V and 0 bases from J, with 9 bases between. This CDR3 is built from 16 residues. The germline gives CDR1 LNHDA, CDR2 SQIVND (reference sequence). The CDR3 DNA follows: TGTGCCAGTAGTATAGACAACAGGTATAGCAATCAGCCCCAGCATTTT. Residues: CASSIDNRYSNQPQHF.

The V call is TRBV6-5, the J call TRBJ1-1, with D unclear. Trimming took 8 bases from V and 0 from J, leaving 10 bases between them. Per the germline V gene, CDR1 is MNHEY and CDR2 is SVGAGI. This CDR3 is built from 13 residues. The CDR3 is CASRQVMNTEAFF. The CDR3, as DNA: TGTGCCAGCCGGCAGGTGATGAACACTGAAGCTTTCTTT.

V usage is TRBV5-1 and J usage is TRBJ2-3; perhaps TRBD2 as D (6 bases). The germline V gene encodes CDR1 SGHRS and CDR2 YFSETQ. V dropped 4 bases and J dropped 3 bases, with 12 bases sitting between them. The CDR3 extends over 14 amino acids. The CDR3: CASSPGGSTDTQYF. Written as DNA, the CDR3 is TGCGCCAGCAGCCCTGGAGGGAGTACAGATACGCAGTATTTT.